The present entry profiles one T cell receptor beta chain with its context. The sample originates from a study of cytomegalovirus exposure and HLA in healthy donors. CDR1 SGHRS and CDR2 YFSETQ come from the germline V gene. This CDR3 spans 14 amino acids. Deletions cut 3 bases from V and 4 bases from J, with 13 bases between. A multiplex PCR was run with 60 Vbeta primers and 13 Jbeta primers. Original data processing: A later analysis counted 80 million or so unique TCR beta chains, about 11 million shared. Using immunoSEQ multiplex PCR, the repertoire was profiled, and TCRdb retains in-frame clones only, with some absent. V and J calls and clone size are as listed in that table; D and trimming were resolved from the DNA. The profile shows 75,000 to 100,000 clones, around 64% of them singletons.

The chain couples TRBV5-1 to TRBJ1-1; D is perhaps TRBD1 (5 bases). This clonotype originated in a man in his 60s in good health and CMV-seronegative. The sample was PBMCs. CDR3 residues: CASSSQGFGTEAFF. CDR3 DNA sequence: TGCGCCAGCAGCTCCCAGGGTTTTGGCACTGAAGCTTTCTTT.